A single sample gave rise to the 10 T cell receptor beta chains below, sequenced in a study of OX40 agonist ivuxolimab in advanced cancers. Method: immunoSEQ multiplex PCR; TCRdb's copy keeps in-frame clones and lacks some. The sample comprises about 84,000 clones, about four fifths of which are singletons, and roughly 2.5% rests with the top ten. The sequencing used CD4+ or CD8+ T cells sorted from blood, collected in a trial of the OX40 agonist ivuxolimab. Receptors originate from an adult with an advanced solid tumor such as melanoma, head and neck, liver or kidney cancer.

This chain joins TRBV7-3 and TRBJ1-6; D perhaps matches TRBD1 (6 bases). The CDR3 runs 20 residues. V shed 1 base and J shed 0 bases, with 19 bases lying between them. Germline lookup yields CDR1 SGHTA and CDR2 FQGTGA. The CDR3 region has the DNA TGTGCCAGCAGCTTAAAGGCGATCGACCCGGGGGCCTCCTATAATTCACCCCTCCACTTT. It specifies CASSLKAIDPGASYNSPLHF. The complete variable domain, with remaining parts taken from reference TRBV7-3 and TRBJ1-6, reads GAGVSQTPSNKVTEKGKYVELRCDPISGHTALYWYRQSLGQGPEFLIYFQGTGAADDSGLPNDRFFAVRPEGSVSTLKIQRTERGDSAVYLCASSLKAIDPGASYNSPLHFGNGTRLTVT.

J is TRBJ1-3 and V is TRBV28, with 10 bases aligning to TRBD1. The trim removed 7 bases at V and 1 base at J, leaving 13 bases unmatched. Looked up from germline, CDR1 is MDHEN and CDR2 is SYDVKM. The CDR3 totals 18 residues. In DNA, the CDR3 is TGTGCCAGCAAACCCTCACCGGGACAGGGGTTTTCTGGAAACACCATATATTTT. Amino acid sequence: CASKPSPGQGFSGNTIYF.

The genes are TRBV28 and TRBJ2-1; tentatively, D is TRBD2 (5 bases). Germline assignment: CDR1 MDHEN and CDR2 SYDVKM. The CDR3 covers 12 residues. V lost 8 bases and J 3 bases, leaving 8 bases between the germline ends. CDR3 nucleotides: TGTGCCAGCGGACTGAACTACAATGAGCAGTTCTTC. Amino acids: CASGLNYNEQFF.

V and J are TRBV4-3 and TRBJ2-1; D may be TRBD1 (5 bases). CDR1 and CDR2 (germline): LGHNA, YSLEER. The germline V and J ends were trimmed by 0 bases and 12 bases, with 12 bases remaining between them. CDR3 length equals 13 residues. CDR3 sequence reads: CASSQEVRAGQFF. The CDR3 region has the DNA TGCGCCAGCAGCCAAGAGGTCAGGGCCGGGCAGTTCTTC.

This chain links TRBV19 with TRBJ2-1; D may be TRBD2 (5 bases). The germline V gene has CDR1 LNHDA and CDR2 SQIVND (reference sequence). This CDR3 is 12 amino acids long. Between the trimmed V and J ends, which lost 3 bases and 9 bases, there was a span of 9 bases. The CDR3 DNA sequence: TGTGCCAGTAGTATCGAGGGCCTTGAGCAGTTCTTC. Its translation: CASSIEGLEQFF.

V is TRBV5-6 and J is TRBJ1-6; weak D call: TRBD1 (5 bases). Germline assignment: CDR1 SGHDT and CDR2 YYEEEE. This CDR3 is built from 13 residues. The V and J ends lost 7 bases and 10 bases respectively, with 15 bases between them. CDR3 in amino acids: CASHIEDMSPLHF. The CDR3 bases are TGTGCCAGCCATATTGAGGACATGTCACCCCTCCACTTT.

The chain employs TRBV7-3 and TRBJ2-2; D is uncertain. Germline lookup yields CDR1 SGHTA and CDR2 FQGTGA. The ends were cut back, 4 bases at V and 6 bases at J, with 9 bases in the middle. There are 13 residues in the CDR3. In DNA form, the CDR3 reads TGTGCCAGCAGCTCCTTAGATTCCGGGGAGCTGTTTTTT. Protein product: CASSSLDSGELFF. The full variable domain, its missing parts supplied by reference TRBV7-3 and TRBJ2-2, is GAGVSQTPSNKVTEKGKYVELRCDPISGHTALYWYRQSLGQGPEFLIYFQGTGAADDSGLPNDRFFAVRPEGSVSTLKIQRTERGDSAVYLCASSSLDSGELFFGEGSRLTVL.

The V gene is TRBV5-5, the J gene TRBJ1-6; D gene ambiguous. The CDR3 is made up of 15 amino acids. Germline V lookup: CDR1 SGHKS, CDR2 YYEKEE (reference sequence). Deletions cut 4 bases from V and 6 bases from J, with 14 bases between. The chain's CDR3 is CASSPAGSGNSPLHF. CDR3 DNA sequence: TGTGCCAGCAGCCCGGCGGGGAGCGGTAATTCACCCCTCCACTTT.

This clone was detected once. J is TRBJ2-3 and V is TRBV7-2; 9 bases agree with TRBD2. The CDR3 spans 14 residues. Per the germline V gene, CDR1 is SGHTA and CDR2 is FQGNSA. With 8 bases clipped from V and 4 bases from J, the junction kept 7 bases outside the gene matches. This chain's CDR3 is CASGSSGAADTQYF. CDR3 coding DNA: TGTGCCAGCGGATCTAGCGGGGCCGCAGATACGCAGTATTTT.

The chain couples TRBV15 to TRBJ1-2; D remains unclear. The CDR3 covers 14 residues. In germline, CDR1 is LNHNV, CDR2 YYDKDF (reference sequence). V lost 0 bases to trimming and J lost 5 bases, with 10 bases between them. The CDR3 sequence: CATSRDQQVYGYTF. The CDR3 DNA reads TGTGCCACCAGCAGAGATCAACAAGTATATGGCTACACCTTC.